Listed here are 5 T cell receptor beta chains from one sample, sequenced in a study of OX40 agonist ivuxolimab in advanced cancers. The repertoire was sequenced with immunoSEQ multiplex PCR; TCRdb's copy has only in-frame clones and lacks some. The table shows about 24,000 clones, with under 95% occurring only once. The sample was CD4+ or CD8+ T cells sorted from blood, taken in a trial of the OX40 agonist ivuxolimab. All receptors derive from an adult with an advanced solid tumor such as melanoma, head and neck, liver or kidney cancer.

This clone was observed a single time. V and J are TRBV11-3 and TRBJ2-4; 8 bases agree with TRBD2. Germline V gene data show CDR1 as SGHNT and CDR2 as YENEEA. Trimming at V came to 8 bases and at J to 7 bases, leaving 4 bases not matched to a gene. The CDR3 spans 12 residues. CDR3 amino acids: CASGRGGNIQYF. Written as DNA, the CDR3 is TGTGCCAGCGGACGGGGGGGGAACATTCAGTACTTC.

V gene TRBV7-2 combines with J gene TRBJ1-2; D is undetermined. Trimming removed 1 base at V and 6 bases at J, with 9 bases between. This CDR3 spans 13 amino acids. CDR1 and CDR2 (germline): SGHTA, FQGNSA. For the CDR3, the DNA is TGTGCCAGCAGCTTAGGACAAGTCGATGGCTACACCTTC. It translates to CASSLGQVDGYTF.

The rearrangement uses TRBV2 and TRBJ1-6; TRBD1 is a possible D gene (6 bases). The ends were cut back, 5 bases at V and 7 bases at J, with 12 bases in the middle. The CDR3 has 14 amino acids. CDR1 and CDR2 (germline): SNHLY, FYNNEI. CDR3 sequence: CASSTGQGNSPLHF. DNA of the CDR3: TGTGCCAGCAGTACGGGGCAGGGGAATTCACCCCTCCACTTT.

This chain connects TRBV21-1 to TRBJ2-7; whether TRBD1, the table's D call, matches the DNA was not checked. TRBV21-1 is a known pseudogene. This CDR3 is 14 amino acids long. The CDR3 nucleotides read TGTGCCAGCAGCCATTCCCCCAGACAGGGGGTCAAGTACTTC. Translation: CASSHSPRQGVKYF.

For the CDR3, the DNA is TGTGCCAGCAGTTTGAGGGCGACAAATGAGCAGTTCTTC. The encoded protein is CASSLRATNEQFF. This chain links TRBV27 with TRBJ2-1; D is possibly TRBD2 (5 bases). Between the trimmed V and J ends, which lost 3 bases and 7 bases, there was a span of 10 bases. CDR3 length equals 13 residues. CDR1 is MNHEY, CDR2 SMNVEV, per germline (reference sequence).